This T cell receptor beta chain was captured in a study of T-cell reconstitution after alpha-beta-depleted transplantation in children. General study results and limits: At around two months after transplant, the alpha-beta T cells were reportedly derived from several hundred expanded clones that came from non-depleted graft cells. It was newly produced T cells that mostly accounted for T-cell counts and diversity one year after transplant.

Germline CDR1 is DFQATT and CDR2 is SNEGSKA (reference sequence). The CDR3 contains 15 residues. During its preparation, the TCRbeta library received unique molecular identifiers. TCRdb passed the PCR reads through MiXCR, listing each CDR3 protein once. This table has approximately 300,000 distinct CDR3 sequences, 9.5% to 13% appearing once. As concerns this clonotype: Antigen specificity is unknown. One base away lies a much larger clone, so this may be a sequencing read error.

The sequence derives from a male patient between 2 and 10 years old who had a stem cell transplant for chronic granulomatous disease, so the T cells may come from the graft donor. The sequencing used peripheral blood, collected 180 days after TCRalphabeta/CD19-depleted stem cell transplant. V and J are TRBV20-1 and TRBJ2-3; D possibly corresponds to TRBD1 (5 bases). Matching the DNA end better, TRBJ1-5 makes the J call doubtful. CDR3 residues: CSARDHQGGKDTQHF. The CDR3 region has the DNA TGCAGTGCTAGAGATCATCAGGGAGGGAAAGATACGCAGCATTTT.